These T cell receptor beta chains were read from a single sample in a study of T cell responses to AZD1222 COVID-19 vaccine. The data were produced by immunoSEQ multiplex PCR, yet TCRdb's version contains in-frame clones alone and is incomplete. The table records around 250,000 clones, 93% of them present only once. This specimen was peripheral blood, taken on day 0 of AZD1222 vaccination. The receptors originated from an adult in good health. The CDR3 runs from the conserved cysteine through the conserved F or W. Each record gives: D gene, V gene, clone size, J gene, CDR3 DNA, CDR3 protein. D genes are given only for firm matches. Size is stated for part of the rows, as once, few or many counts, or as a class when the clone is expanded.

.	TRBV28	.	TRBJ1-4	TGTGCCAGCAGTTTCCTTCCCCCAGGGGCAGGAGAAAAACTGTTTTTT	CASSFLPPGAGEKLFF
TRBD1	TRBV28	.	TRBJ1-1	TGTGCCAGCTCCCTACCCGGGACAGGTGAGTTTGGCACTGAAGCTTTCTTT	CASSLPGTGEFGTEAFF
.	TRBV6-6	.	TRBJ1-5	TGTGCCAGCAGCAGGGACACGAATCAGCCCCAGCATTTT	CASSRDTNQPQHF
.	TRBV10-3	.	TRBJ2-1	TGTGCCATCAGTGGGGGTGGGGACAATGAGCAGTTCTTC	CAISGGGDNEQFF
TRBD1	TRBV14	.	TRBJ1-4	TGTGCCAGCAGCCAACGCAGGGGGCGAGAAAAACTGTTTTTT	CASSQRRGREKLFF
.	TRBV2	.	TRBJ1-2	TGTGCCAGCAGCCGGGCAACTAACTATGGCTACACCTTC	CASSRATNYGYTF
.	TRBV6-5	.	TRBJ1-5	TGTGCCACTAAAAGGGCTGCTGACAATCAGCCCCAGCATTTT	CATKRAADNQPQHF
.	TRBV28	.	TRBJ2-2	TGTGCCAGCAGTTCTACTGTCCCAGGGGACGGGGAGCTGTTTTTT	CASSSTVPGDGELFF
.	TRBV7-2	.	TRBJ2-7	TGTGCCAGCAGGCCACCGGGAAATCTCTACGAGCAGTACTTC	CASRPPGNLYEQYF
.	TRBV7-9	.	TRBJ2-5	TGTGCCAGCAGCCAGCGGGCCTTGAGGCAAGAGACCCAGTACTTC	CASSQRALRQETQYF
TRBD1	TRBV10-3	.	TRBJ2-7	TGTGCCATCAGTGAGACTATAGCGACAGGGGACGAGCAGTACTTC	CAISETIATGDEQYF
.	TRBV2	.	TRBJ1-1	TGTGCCAGCAGTGTAGCAGCCGGGGCTGAAGCTTTCTTT	CASSVAAGAEAFF
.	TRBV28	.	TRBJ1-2	TGTGCCAGCAGTGGGACGGCGCCTGGCTACACCTTC	CASSGTAPGYTF
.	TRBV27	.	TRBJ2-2	TGTGCCAGCAGTTTATCTTTAACTCTGGGCCGGACCGGGGAGCTGTTTTTT	CASSLSLTLGRTGELFF
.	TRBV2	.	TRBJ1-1	TGTGCCAGCAGCTCACGGAGGGGACCCACTGAAGCTTTCTTT	CASSSRRGPTEAFF
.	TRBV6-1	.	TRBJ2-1	TGTGCCAGCAGTGAAGACATGATAAAGTTCTTC	CASSEDMIKFF
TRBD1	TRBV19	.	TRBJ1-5	TGTGCCAGTAGTGCCCGTGACAGGGGAGGGGATGGAGGCAATCAGCCCCAGCATTTT	CASSARDRGGDGGNQPQHF
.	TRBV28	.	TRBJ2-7	TGTGCCAGCAGTCCCCCGGGGCGGGGAGGCTCCTACGAGCAGTACTTC	CASSPPGRGGSYEQYF
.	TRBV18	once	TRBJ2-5	TGTGCCAGCTCACCACGGGGAGAGACCCAGTACTTC	CASSPRGETQYF
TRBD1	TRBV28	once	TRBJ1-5	TGTGCCAGCAGGTCCGGGACAGGGGTACAGCCCCAGCATTTT	CASRSGTGVQPQHF
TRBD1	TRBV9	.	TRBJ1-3	TGTGCCAGCAGCGTAGGGACAGGGGAACAATCTGGAAACACCATATATTTT	CASSVGTGEQSGNTIYF
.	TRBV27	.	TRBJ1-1	TGTGCCAGCAGTTTATTAAGGGATGAGGACACTGAAGCTTTCTTT	CASSLLRDEDTEAFF
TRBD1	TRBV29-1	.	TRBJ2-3	TGCAGCGTTGAAAGGGGACAGGGGGCCGATACGCAGTATTTT	CSVERGQGADTQYF
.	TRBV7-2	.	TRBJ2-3	TGTGCCAGCAGCCCGGGGCTTAGCACAGATACGCAGTATTTT	CASSPGLSTDTQYF
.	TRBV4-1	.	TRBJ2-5	TGCGCCAGCAGCCCCCGGCCGGGGGAGACCCAGTACTTC	CASSPRPGETQYF
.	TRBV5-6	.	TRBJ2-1	TGTGCCAGCAGCTTGGGGGACGCTGTCAATGAGCAGTTCTTC	CASSLGDAVNEQFF
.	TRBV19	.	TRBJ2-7	TGTGCCAGTAGTCCCTGGGGGAAAACTCCAGGCGAGCAGTACTTC	CASSPWGKTPGEQYF
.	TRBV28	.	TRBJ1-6	TGTGCCAGCAGATCTAATTCACCCCTCCACTTT	CASRSNSPLHF
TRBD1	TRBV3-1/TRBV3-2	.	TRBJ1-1	TGTGCCAGCAGCTTTCAGGGGGTCGGCACTGAAGCTTTCTTT	CASSFQGVGTEAFF
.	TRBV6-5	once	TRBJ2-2	TGTGCCAGCAGTTACGGGTCCGTGGTCACCGGGGAGCTGTTTTTT	CASSYGSVVTGELFF
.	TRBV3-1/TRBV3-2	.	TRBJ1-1	TGTGCCAGCAGCCAATTCCAGGGTGGAAGCACTGAAGCTTTCTTT	CASSQFQGGSTEAFF
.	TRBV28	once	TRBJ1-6	TGTGCCAGCAGTGGGGGGACTAGGGAGCGGTCACCCCTCCACTTT	CASSGGTRERSPLHF
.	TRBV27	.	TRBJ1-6	TGTGCCAGCAGCTCAAGCAGGTCCTATAATTCACCCCTCCACTTT	CASSSSRSYNSPLHF
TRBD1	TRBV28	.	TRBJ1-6	TGTGCCAGCAGGTCACAGGGGGCGCGTTCACCCCTCCACTTT	CASRSQGARSPLHF
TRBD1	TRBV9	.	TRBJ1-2	TGTGCCAGCAGCGATACACAGGGGGTCGAGGGCTACACCTTC	CASSDTQGVEGYTF
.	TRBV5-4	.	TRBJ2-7	TGTGCCAGCAGCGTGGACAGCTACTACGAGCAGTACTTC	CASSVDSYYEQYF
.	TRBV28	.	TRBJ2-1	TGTGCCAGCAGTCGCTCCGGGCGCAATGAGCAGTTCTTC	CASSRSGRNEQFF
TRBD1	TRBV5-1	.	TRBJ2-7	TGCGCCAGCAGCGGGGGACAGCTTTCCTACGAGCAGTACTTC	CASSGGQLSYEQYF
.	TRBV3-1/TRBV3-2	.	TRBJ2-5	TGTGCCAGCAGCCAAGGGAGGGAGGCCCGTGGGACCCAGTACTTC	CASSQGREARGTQYF
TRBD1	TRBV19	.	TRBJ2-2	TGTGCCAGTAGTGGCAGGACAGGGACCAACACCGGGGAGCTGTTTTTT	CASSGRTGTNTGELFF